This T cell receptor (beta chain) was observed in a study of T cell clones after liver transplantation. Measured with immunoSEQ multiplex PCR; TCRdb has only the in-frame clones, and not every one. Of tens of thousands of clones in the sample, about 92% were seen once. This specimen consisted of CD4+ T cells from blood, obtained approximately 26 months after liver transplant. This clonotype originated in a human patient who received a liver transplant. Among the T cells, some may be from the graft donor.

CDR3 region: CAWSGTGVRREKLFF. For the CDR3, the DNA is TGTGCCTGGAGTGGAACAGGGGTCCGTAGGGAAAAACTGTTTTTT. V gene TRBV30 combines with J gene TRBJ1-4, with TRBD1 identical over 7 bases. Trimming at V came to 1 base and at J to 8 bases, leaving 10 bases not matched to a gene. Germline V lookup: CDR1 GTSNPN, CDR2 SVGIG (reference sequence). The CDR3 is 15 residues long.